The rows below give T cell receptor beta chains drawn from one sample of a study of T cells in Graves' hyperthyroidism and ophthalmopathy. TCRdb itself ran the multiplex PCR reads through MiXCR, one entry per CDR3 protein. The table lists around 490,000 distinct CDR3 sequences, roughly 21% of them singletons, with approximately 50% in the top ten. Sequencing was carried out using blood. These receptors all come from a man between 35 and 55 years old with Graves' ophthalmopathy. Each CDR3 is given with its conserved first and last residue. The D gene is left open where the match is weak. Expanded clones get a size class; other rows say once, few or many, or leave the size out.

J	D	V	size	CDR3	DNA
TRBJ2-2	-	TRBV12-3/TRBV12-4	many	CASSLFPRASNTGELFF	TGTGCCAGCAGTTTATTTCCCAGGGCGTCGAACACCGGGGAGCTGTTTTTT
TRBJ2-7	-	TRBV20-1	many	CSASRSRLGRHEQYF	TGCAGTGCTAGCCGCAGTAGGCTAGGGCGCCACGAGCAGTACTTC
TRBJ2-1	-	TRBV11-2	few	CASSLAGGGQFF	TGTGCCAGCAGCTTAGCCGGGGGTGGGCAGTTCTTC
TRBJ2-2	-	TRBV5-6	-	CASRLGVRNTGELFF	TGTGCCAGCAGACTGGGGGTTCGTAACACCGGGGAGCTGTTTTTT
TRBJ1-2	TRBD1	TRBV30	many	CAWSAGTGGDGYTF	TGTGCCTGGAGCGCCGGGACAGGGGGCGACGGCTACACCTTC
TRBJ2-1	TRBD2	TRBV11-2	-	CASSLAWRTSGRGHEQFF	TGTGCCAGCAGCTTAGCCTGGAGGACTAGCGGGAGAGGGCATGAGCAGTTCTTC
TRBJ2-2	-	TRBV20-1	-	CSAAQGGELFF	TGCAGTGCTGCACAGGGCGGGGAGCTGTTTTTT
TRBJ2-7	-	TRBV6-2/TRBV6-3	-	CASSYSGSLTYEQYF	TGTGCCAGCAGTTACTCCGGGTCGCTAACCTACGAGCAGTACTTC
TRBJ2-5	-	TRBV18	many	CASSRDSKETQYF	TGTGCCAGCTCACGAGACAGTAAAGAGACCCAGTACTTC
TRBJ2-1	-	TRBV27	few	CASSLRASRGNEQFF	TGTGCCAGCAGTTTGAGGGCGAGCCGGGGCAATGAGCAGTTCTTC
TRBJ2-1	TRBD2	TRBV7-9	few	CASSLPPTSGRFWSYNEQFF	TGTGCCAGCAGCCTCCCGCCGACTAGCGGGAGGTTTTGGTCCTACAATGAGCAGTTCTTC
TRBJ2-1	-	TRBV3-1	many	CASRPTQSSYNEQFF	TGTGCCAGCAGACCCACTCAGAGCTCCTACAATGAGCAGTTCTTC
TRBJ2-2	TRBD1	TRBV7-2	-	CASSLPGGVFTGELFF	TGTGCCAGCAGCTTACCAGGGGGCGTATTCACCGGGGAGCTGTTTTTT
TRBJ1-6	-	TRBV18	few	CASSQQGNTNSPLHF	TGTGCCAGCTCGCAACAGGGAAATACTAATTCACCCCTCCACTTT
TRBJ1-2	TRBD1	TRBV29-1	few	CSVVQGPDGYTF	TGCAGCGTGGTACAGGGGCCTGATGGCTACACCTTC